Detailed here is one T cell receptor beta chain. Its antigen is currently unknown. The source of the sample is a study of T cell repertoires in cytomegalovirus infection. TCRdb processed the reads anew with MiXCR; each CDR3 protein has one entry. The profile shows about 920,000 distinct CDR3 sequences, approximately 31% of them singletons. The sample in question was cultured CD8+ T cells from PBMCs, obtained from culture after CMV antigen stimulation. This clonotype was sampled from a human donor in good health (CMV status not recorded). Some clones in this sample may be carry-over from other donors' samples.

CDR3 sequence (DNA): TGTGCCAGTAGTATAAGCGGGAGGCGACCGAACACTGAAGCTTTCTTT. Residues: CASSISGRRPNTEAFF. This chain joins TRBV19 and TRBJ1-1, with D uncertain. Between the trimmed V and J ends, which lost 2 bases and 1 base, there was a span of 14 bases. The V gene's germline CDR1 is LNHDA and CDR2 SQIVND (reference sequence). This CDR3 contains 16 residues.